This T cell receptor (beta chain) emerged from a study of blood T cells in healthy people across ages. Study-wide points: Older age coincided with a roughly linear decline in TCR beta diversity per million T cells. Diversity was estimated from one million T cells, and these estimates were considered underestimates.

Using a J-beta primer mix together with a sample-barcoded 5' primer, a second PCR was run for roughly 6 to 12 cycles. TCRdb re-analysed the 5' RACE reads in MiXCR, keeping a single row per CDR3 protein. Here the sample spans approximately 700,000 distinct CDR3 sequences, approximately 31% being singletons. Concerning this clonotype: What it binds is not known.

The CDR3 has 12 amino acids. Unmatched junction bases numbered 6, after V lost 2 bases and J lost 15 bases. The germline CDR1 and CDR2 sequences are MNHEY and SVGEGT. The clonotype comes from a woman older than 75 in good health. Sequenced input: blood. This sequence joins TRBV6-2 or TRBV6-3 and TRBJ2-1, with 8 positions matching TRBD2. CDR3 sequence: CASSYGLATVFF. As DNA, the CDR3 is TGTGCCAGCAGTTACGGACTAGCCACCGTGTTCTTC.